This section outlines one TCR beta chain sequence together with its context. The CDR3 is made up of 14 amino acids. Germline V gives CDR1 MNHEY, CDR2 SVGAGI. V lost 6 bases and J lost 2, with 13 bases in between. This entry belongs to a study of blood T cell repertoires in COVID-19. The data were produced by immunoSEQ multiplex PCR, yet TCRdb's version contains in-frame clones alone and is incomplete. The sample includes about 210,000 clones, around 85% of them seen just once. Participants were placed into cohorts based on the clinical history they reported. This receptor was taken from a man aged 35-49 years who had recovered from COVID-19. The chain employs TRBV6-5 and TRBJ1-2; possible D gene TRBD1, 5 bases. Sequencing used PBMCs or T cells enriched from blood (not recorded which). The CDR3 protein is CASRLKGVNYGYTF. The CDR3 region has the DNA TGTGCCAGCAGATTAAAAGGGGTGAACTATGGCTACACCTTC.